This TCR beta chain appears in the sequencing data of a study of cytomegalovirus exposure and HLA in healthy donors (dated by TCRdb to about 2017). Notes on the research overall: A later analysis indicated that the 95 to 150 validation repertoires were generated on the platform also employed for the 670 or so repertoires of the first cohort. The study was designed to test whether signatures of past pathogen exposure could be identified by cataloging public T cell receptors. Besides the first cohort of about 730 subjects, a separate validation cohort made up of 120 different subjects was used. To predict cytomegalovirus infection status, the study combined high-throughput TCR immunosequencing, statistical association of individual TCRs with disease status, and machine learning.

The paper's findings and limits, for the study overall: The authors suggested that the approach could potentially be generalized to other disease states and immunological phenotypes. The study listed 164 TCR beta chains as associated with cytomegalovirus. Across donors, most TCR sequences were observed very rarely, whereas some public TCRs were present in many individuals. Subsequent analysis determined that TCRs grouped into clusters in the first cohort also showed a tendency toward co-occurrence across the 120 validation repertoires, and 94% of cluster scores exceeded 0. A few of the identified cytomegalovirus-associated TCR beta chains were confirmed in vitro to be specific for cytomegalovirus antigens. The classifier was reported to diagnose cytomegalovirus status with high specificity and sensitivity in both the original and validation cohorts. A later analysis lacked HLA typing for the validation cohort, so it scored co-occurrence in that cohort across all 130 or so repertoires.

Concerning this clone itself: It has no known antigen specificity. One base away there is no much larger clone; base qualities are not given.

Inclusive of the bounding cysteine and phenylalanine, the CDR3 is 12 residues long. This entry keeps only the CDR3 DNA: 36 bases, framed from base 1. CDR1 and CDR2 are read off the germline V gene as SGHRS and YFSETQ. Trimming takes 1 base from V and 6 bases from J, and the germline ends sit 8 bases apart. Library creation used the immunoSEQ multiplex PCR assay. In the source study's methods: A statistical classification framework was built for diagnosing cytomegalovirus status from the catalog of TCR beta chain sequences. The table comes from immuneACCESS by way of TCRdb, which keeps in-frame sequences with V and J called. Part of the clones is missing from these tables; in studies checked, under half for an unresolved V gene and the rest for unknown reasons. Clonal size and the V and J genes are those of that table, whereas D and trimming came from the DNA. The sample records approximately 220,000 clones, approximately 90% of which are singletons. The top ten hold about 3% of the sample.

Separate from the roughly 660-subject first cohort, the validation cohort of about 130 subjects was the group to which the donors belonged. Sequencing used PBMCs. Recombination connected TRBV5-1 to TRBJ2-7, with no D gene named confidently. The TCR comes from a man aged 18-30 years in good health and CMV-seronegative. The DNA sequence reads TGCGCCAGCAGCTTGCCCAGAGGCGAGCAGTACTTC. Its product reads: CASSLPRGEQYF.